The text below deals with one T cell receptor beta chain. Trimming left V 3 bases short and J 1 base short, with 13 bases between. CDR3 length: 15 residues. Germline loops: CDR1 SGHNT, CDR2 YYREEE (reference sequence). Assignments of participants to cohorts depended upon their own reported clinical history. Symptom resolution, clearance, or two negative PCRs marked donors in Cohort 3 as recovered. Sequencing used immunoSEQ multiplex PCR; TCRdb keeps in-frame clones, though not all of them. The sample contains hundreds of thousands of clones, around 90% of which appear only once. This sample stems from a study of blood T cell repertoires in COVID-19. For the study at large: From the United States, Italy and Spain came samples of acute and convalescent COVID-19.

The chain has TRBV5-4 and TRBJ2-5, with a weak D call TRBD1 (5 bases). The sequence derives from a young woman who had recovered from COVID-19. The specimen sequenced was PBMCs or T cells enriched from blood (not recorded which). The CDR3 region has the DNA TGTGCCAGCAGCTCCAGGGCGAACGTCCAAGAGACCCAGTACTTC. This gives the protein CASSSRANVQETQYF.